The next 24 T cell receptor beta chains were all read from a single sample in a study of blood T cell repertoires in COVID-19. Assay: immunoSEQ multiplex PCR; the TCRdb copy retains only in-frame clones and omits some. The table includes approximately 260,000 clones, about 80% detected once. What was sequenced was peripheral blood. The origin of the receptors is a woman older than 75 with active or convalescent COVID-19.

The chain combines TRBV10-2 with TRBJ1-5, with TRBD1 as a possible D gene (6 bases). The germline V and J ends were trimmed by 5 bases and 4 bases, with 12 bases remaining between them. Germline-derived CDR1 and CDR2 are WSHSY and SAAADI. This CDR3 is 14 amino acids long. The DNA for the CDR3 is TGCGCCAGCAGTCTAGACAGGTCTAATCAGCCCCAGCATTTT. Protein: CASSLDRSNQPQHF.

V and J are TRBV5-1 and TRBJ2-1; D perhaps matches TRBD1 (6 bases). V lost 4 bases, J lost 2 bases, and 13 bases lay in between. The germline V gene has CDR1 SGHRS and CDR2 YFSETQ. The CDR3 extends over 15 amino acids. CDR3 protein: CASSPGTLAYNEQFF. The CDR3 DNA reads TGCGCCAGCAGCCCCGGGACACTGGCCTACAATGAGCAGTTCTTC.

This clone turned up a few times. This rearrangement joins TRBV5-1 to TRBJ2-7; D gene uncertain. Germline lookup yields CDR1 SGHRS and CDR2 YFSETQ. Trimming stripped 1 base from V and 2 bases from J, with 10 bases between. The CDR3 contains 14 residues. The CDR3 reads CASSLNGVPYEQYF. CDR3 coding DNA: TGCGCCAGCAGCTTGAACGGTGTTCCCTACGAGCAGTACTTC.

The chain carries TRBV5-1 and TRBJ1-1; D is ambiguous. Germline V gene lookup returns CDR1 SGHRS and CDR2 YFSETQ. Trimming removed 6 bases from V and 1 base from J, with 10 bases in between. This CDR3 contains 13 residues. CDR3 region: CASTRSGNTEAFF. The DNA for the CDR3 is TGCGCCAGCACCCGGTCAGGGAACACTGAAGCTTTCTTT.

The V call is TRBV6-5, the J call TRBJ2-2, with D maybe TRBD2 (5 bases). With 6 bases removed from V and 5 bases from J, the gap between germline ends came to 10 bases. Germline V gene lookup returns CDR1 MNHEY and CDR2 SVGAGI. The CDR3 spans 13 residues. The CDR3 coding sequence is TGTGCCAGCAGATCGGAGGTTACCGGGGAGCTGTTTTTT. It encodes CASRSEVTGELFF.

V is TRBV6-5 and J is TRBJ1-5; possibly TRBD1 for D (6 bases). V was cut by 4 bases and J by 2 bases, with 12 bases left in between. CDR3 length: 15 residues. The V gene's germline CDR1 is MNHEY and CDR2 SVGAGI. CDR3 region: CASSLAGDGNQPQHF. CDR3 sequence (DNA): TGTGCCAGCAGTTTGGCAGGGGATGGCAATCAGCCCCAGCATTTT.

This rearrangement joins TRBV30 to TRBJ1-6; 11 bases line up with TRBD1. The CDR3 length is 18 residues. The J segment lost 0 bases and the V segment lost 4 bases, leaving 8 bases of the junction unmatched. Germline lookup yields CDR1 GTSNPN and CDR2 SVGIG (reference sequence). The DNA of the CDR3 is TGTGCCTGGACTCGGACAGGGGGCTACGACTCCTATAATTCACCCCTCCACTTT. This sequence encodes CAWTRTGGYDSYNSPLHF.

This clone came up a few times. J is TRBJ2-1 and V is TRBV6-5; 9 bases map to TRBD2. This CDR3 has 16 residues. CDR1 and CDR2 (germline): MNHEY, SVGAGI. Unmatched junction bases numbered 12, after V lost 2 bases and J lost 10 bases. The CDR3 DNA reads TGTGCCAGCAGTTACCAGCCAGCGGGAGGTGGCTGGGAGCAGTTCTTC. The encoded protein is CASSYQPAGGGWEQFF.

The chain couples TRBV18 to TRBJ2-1; a possible D gene is TRBD2 (5 bases). The ends were cut back, 3 bases at V and 6 bases at J, with 6 bases in the middle. The CDR3 sequence is 12 residues long. CDR1 and CDR2 from the germline V gene are KGHSH and LQKENI. Here the CDR3 reads CASSPAGNEQFF. For the CDR3, the DNA is TGTGCCAGCTCACCTGCGGGCAATGAGCAGTTCTTC.

The chain joins TRBV2 to TRBJ2-7, with TRBD2 matching 9 bases. This CDR3 has 14 residues. The junction had 2 bases not matched to a gene; V was cut back by 3 bases and J by 2 bases. The V gene's germline CDR1 is SNHLY and CDR2 FYNNEI. The CDR3 sequence is CASSDSGGPYEQYF. CDR3 bases: TGTGCCAGCAGTGACAGCGGGGGGCCCTACGAGCAGTACTTC.

The chain carries TRBV19 and TRBJ1-1; possible D gene TRBD1, 5 bases. The V end was cut by 5 bases, the J end by 8 bases, with 18 bases between. Germline CDR1 reads LNHDA; CDR2 reads SQIVND (reference sequence). There are 14 residues in the CDR3. CDR3 loop: CASSPTSRQYEAFF. CDR3 coding DNA: TGTGCCAGTAGTCCGACTTCGAGACAGTACGAAGCTTTCTTT.

The chain carries TRBV29-1 and TRBJ2-3; 10 bases align to TRBD2. Unmatched junction bases numbered 9, after V lost 4 bases and J lost 2 bases. Germline loops: CDR1 SQVTM, CDR2 ANQGSEA. The CDR3 runs 16 residues. The CDR3 coding sequence is TGCAGCGTTGTATTAGCGGGAGGCCACTTCACAGATACGCAGTATTTT. Protein sequence: CSVVLAGGHFTDTQYF.

The chain combines TRBV2 with TRBJ1-4, with D perhaps matching TRBD1 (5 bases). Germline V gives CDR1 SNHLY, CDR2 FYNNEI. The CDR3 consists of 15 residues. Trimming stripped 0 bases from V and 4 bases from J, with 9 bases between. CDR3 protein: CASSEAGLFNEKLFF. CDR3 coding DNA: TGTGCCAGCAGTGAAGCGGGACTGTTTAATGAAAAACTGTTTTTT.

The genes are TRBV28 and TRBJ1-1, with D unresolved. This CDR3 is 10 amino acids long. CDR1 MDHEN and CDR2 SYDVKM come from the germline V gene. V dropped 8 bases and J dropped 3 bases, with 4 bases sitting between them. The CDR3 is CASAYTEAFF. CDR3 sequence (DNA): TGTGCCAGCGCGTACACTGAAGCTTTCTTT.

The chain joins TRBV2 to TRBJ2-5, with D possibly matching TRBD2 (5 bases). The germline V gene encodes CDR1 SNHLY and CDR2 FYNNEI. The CDR3 is made up of 16 amino acids. V shed 1 base and J shed 0 bases, with 12 bases lying between them. The CDR3 loop is CASSEVLRAHQETQYF. CDR3 nucleotide sequence: TGTGCCAGCAGTGAAGTTTTGAGGGCCCACCAAGAGACCCAGTACTTC.

The genes are TRBV3-1 (or the pseudogene TRBV3-2) and TRBJ1-6, with D possibly being TRBD1 (6 bases). Germline V gene sequence: CDR1 LGHDT, CDR2 YNNKEL (reference sequence). Deletions cut 3 bases from V and 11 bases from J, with 17 bases between. This CDR3 is built from 15 residues. The CDR3 is CASSHRQGLGAPLHF. As DNA, the CDR3 is TGTGCCAGCAGCCACAGGCAGGGGCTAGGAGCACCCCTCCACTTT.

J is TRBJ1-1 and V is TRBV18; tentatively, D is TRBD1 (6 bases). The CDR3 length is 15 residues. Germline V gives CDR1 KGHSH, CDR2 LQKENI. Trimming cost V 4 bases and J 1 base, with 13 bases left between them. CDR3 sequence reads: CASSQLTGKNTEAFF. In DNA form, the CDR3 reads TGTGCCAGCTCACAGCTAACAGGGAAGAACACTGAAGCTTTCTTT.

The chain employs TRBV28 and TRBJ1-1; the match to TRBD1 covers 7 bases. CDR3 length: 15 amino acids. Per the germline V gene, CDR1 is MDHEN and CDR2 is SYDVKM. V lost 6 bases, J lost 2 bases, and 9 bases stayed unmatched. The CDR3 sequence is CASRPIGQANTEAFF. The CDR3 nucleotides read TGTGCCAGCAGACCCATCGGACAGGCAAACACTGAAGCTTTCTTT.

The CDR3 bases are TGTGCCAGCTCACCCAGGACAGTTCCGAATTCACCCCTCCACTTT. Protein sequence: CASSPRTVPNSPLHF. The chain combines TRBV18 with TRBJ1-6; perhaps TRBD1 as D (6 bases). V shed 3 bases and J shed 7 bases, with 13 bases lying between them. The germline V gene encodes CDR1 KGHSH and CDR2 LQKENI. This CDR3 is 15 amino acids long. Based on the CDR3 plus reference TRBV18 and TRBJ1-6, the full variable domain is NAGVMQNPRHLVRRRGQEARLRCSPMKGHSHVYWYRQLPEEGLKFMVYLQKENIIDESGMPKERFSAEFPKEGPSILRIQQVVRGDSAAYFCASSPRTVPNSPLHFGNGTRLTVT.

The chain is built from TRBV7-2 and TRBJ1-5, with D possibly matching TRBD1 (5 bases). Germline V gene lookup returns CDR1 SGHTA and CDR2 FQGNSA. Deletions cut 1 base from V and 7 bases from J, with 14 bases between. The CDR3 extends over 15 amino acids. CDR3 bases: TGTGCCAGCAGCTTAGATGGCAGGGCTGGACAGCCCCAGCATTTT. Translated, it gives CASSLDGRAGQPQHF.

This clone has only one observation. The chain recombines TRBV27 with TRBJ2-7, with 12 bases aligning to TRBD2. J gave up 4 bases and V 5 bases, and 3 bases lay outside the gene matches. This CDR3 is built from 14 residues. Germline CDR1 and CDR2: MNHEY and SMNVEV (reference sequence). CDR3 coding DNA: TGTGCCAGCAGTCTAGCGGGGGGGGTTTACGAGCAGTACTTC. Translating gives CASSLAGGVYEQYF.

J is TRBJ2-3 and V is TRBV4-1; 8 bases align to TRBD2. This CDR3 has 21 residues. Looked up from germline, CDR1 is MGHRA and CDR2 is YSYEKL. V shed 0 bases, J shed 3 bases, and the junction held 20 bases outside the gene matches. The CDR3 coding sequence is TGCGCCAGCAGCCAAGATGAGACAGCGGGAGATTTCGTGTTTGGGACAGATACGCAGTATTTT. Residues: CASSQDETAGDFVFGTDTQYF.

The chain has TRBV29-1 and TRBJ1-2; D is ambiguous. V was trimmed by 1 base and J by 5 bases, leaving 17 bases between them. The CDR3 totals 15 residues. CDR1 and CDR2 from the germline V gene are SQVTM and ANQGSEA. DNA of the CDR3: TGCAGCGTTGAAGTACCCCGGGGAGAATGGTATGGCTACACCTTC. The encoded protein is CSVEVPRGEWYGYTF. Complete variable domain (other parts from reference TRBV29-1 and TRBJ1-2): SAVISQKPSRDICQRGTSLTIQCQVDSQVTMMFWYRQQPGQSLTLIATANQGSEATYESGFVIDKFPISRPNLTFSTLTVSNMSPEDSSIYLCSVEVPRGEWYGYTFGSGTRLTVV.

V usage is TRBV28 and J usage is TRBJ1-2; 9 nucleotides agree with TRBD1. This CDR3 has 16 residues. Germline V gives CDR1 MDHEN, CDR2 SYDVKM. V was pared by 3 bases and J by 6 bases, with 11 bases of the junction left unmatched. DNA of the CDR3: TGTGCCAGCAGTTTTATTGGGAGGACAGGGGAGAATGGCTACACCTTC. This encodes CASSFIGRTGENGYTF.